These 26 T cell receptor beta chains share one sample of origin, sequenced in a study of control samples from healthy donors and cancer patients (dated by TCRdb to 2019 to 2021). Library preparation was by the immunoSEQ multiplex PCR assay. TCRdb holds this immuneACCESS table with in-frame rearrangements only. Some clones are missing; in checked studies, unresolved V genes explain under half, and the rest has no known cause. The sample records 15,000 to 20,000 clones, around nine tenths of which are singletons. Clones ranked in the top ten supply 32% of the sample. The source material was PBMCs. The origin of the receptors is a man aged 55-75 years with head and neck cancer.

V is TRBV18 and J is TRBJ1-1, with 10 bases identical to TRBD1. CDR3 length: 16 amino acids. Trimming removed 2 bases from V and 9 bases from J; junction bases left unmatched: 12. In germline, CDR1 is KGHSH, CDR2 LQKENI. CDR3 sequence reads: CASSPIAQRQGAKAFF. CDR3 nucleotides: TGTGCCAGCTCACCAATCGCGCAGAGACAGGGGGCGAAAGCTTTCTTT.

This clone was seen only a few times. This sequence joins TRBV5-6 and TRBJ1-5; D ambiguous. CDR1 and CDR2 from the germline V gene are SGHDT and YYEEEE. The CDR3 runs to 15 residues. V was pared by 0 bases and J by 0 bases, with 7 bases between. This CDR3 is CASSLGLHSNQPQHF. The DNA of the CDR3 is TGTGCCAGCAGCTTGGGACTTCATAGCAATCAGCCCCAGCATTTT.

This chain connects TRBV6-5 to TRBJ2-7; tentatively, D is TRBD1 or TRBD2 (5 bases each). V was pared by 2 bases and J by 3 bases, with 14 bases between. The germline CDR1 and CDR2 sequences are MNHEY and SVGAGI. CDR3 length: 15 amino acids. CDR3 loop: CASSYGAGWGYEQYF. The CDR3 DNA reads as TGTGCCAGCAGTTACGGGGCGGGTTGGGGCTACGAGCAGTACTTC.

V is TRBV6-1 and J is TRBJ1-4, with 9 bases aligning to TRBD1. The CDR3 loop spans 17 amino acids. Germline CDR1 MNHNS, CDR2 SASEGT. J gave up 2 bases and V 4 bases, and 8 bases lay outside the gene matches. CDR3 sequence reads: CASSGAGTGRTNEKLFF. CDR3 in DNA: TGTGCCAGCAGTGGCGCCGGGACAGGGAGGACTAATGAAAAACTGTTTTTT.

This sequence joins TRBV18 and TRBJ2-3, with D unresolved. CDR3 length: 13 residues. V gave up 2 bases and J gave up 6 bases, with 9 bases separating them. Germline V gives CDR1 KGHSH, CDR2 LQKENI. The CDR3 nucleotides read TGTGCCAGCTCACCAAAGCCCTGGGATACGCAGTATTTT. This gives the protein CASSPKPWDTQYF. Variable domain in full (rest from reference TRBV18 and TRBJ2-3): NAGVMQNPRHLVRRRGQEARLRCSPMKGHSHVYWYRQLPEEGLKFMVYLQKENIIDESGMPKERFSAEFPKEGPSILRIQQVVRGDSAAYFCASSPKPWDTQYFGPGTRLTVL.

The chain employs TRBV11-2 and TRBJ2-2, with TRBD1 identical over 8 bases. Germline trimming cut 0 bases from V and 3 bases from J; bases unmatched to any gene: 3. The CDR3 spans 16 residues. The germline CDR1 and CDR2 sequences are SGHAT and FQNNGV. The CDR3 protein is CASSLEGQVYTGELFF. The CDR3 DNA sequence: TGTGCCAGCAGCTTAGAGGGACAGGTGTACACCGGGGAGCTGTTTTTT.

This rearrangement joins TRBV5-1 to TRBJ2-2; D is uncertain. The V gene's germline CDR1 is SGHRS and CDR2 YFSETQ. The CDR3 length is 15 residues. Trimming cost V 0 bases and J 5 bases, with 11 bases left between them. The CDR3 loop reads CASSLALALTGELFF. The DNA of the CDR3 is TGCGCCAGCAGCTTGGCGTTGGCTTTGACCGGGGAGCTGTTTTTT.

The chain employs TRBV19 and TRBJ2-2, with TRBD2 identical over 7 bases. Germline V gene sequence: CDR1 LNHDA, CDR2 SQIVND (reference sequence). The CDR3 runs 14 residues. V lost 1 base to trimming and J lost 7 bases; unmatched junction nucleotides: 3. Written as DNA, the CDR3 is TGTGCCAGTAGTATAGCGGGGGGTTTCGGGGAGCTGTTTTTT. As protein: CASSIAGGFGELFF.

The count of this clone is one. The rearrangement links TRBV5-1 to TRBJ2-7; D remains ambiguous. The germline gives CDR1 SGHRS, CDR2 YFSETQ. The CDR3 sequence is 15 residues long. Deletions cut 0 bases from V and 2 bases from J, with 12 bases between. CDR3 sequence reads: CASSLAWTPTYEQYF. CDR3 coding DNA: TGCGCCAGCAGCTTGGCCTGGACGCCCACCTACGAGCAGTACTTC.

The chain uses TRBV19 and TRBJ2-2; a weak D match, TRBD2 (6 bases). This CDR3 has 15 amino acids. Germline values: CDR1 LNHDA, CDR2 SQIVND (reference sequence). Trimming cost V 1 base and J 0 bases, with 6 bases left between them. CDR3 in amino acids: CASSIGGANTGELFF. The DNA for the CDR3 is TGTGCCAGTAGTATAGGGGGGGCGAACACCGGGGAGCTGTTTTTT.

The chain links TRBV6-7 to TRBJ1-6; no reliable D call. TRBV6-7 carries the ORF label, with uncertain function. Trimming pared 8 bases from V and 13 bases from J, leaving 6 bases between. This CDR3 is built from 9 residues. The CDR3 sequence: CASPHPLHF. The CDR3 DNA sequence: TGTGCCAGCCCCCACCCCCTCCACTTT.

This chain uses TRBV7-2 with TRBJ1-1; 7 bases line up with TRBD1. J lost 1 base, V lost 1 base, and 3 bases had no gene match. This CDR3 region has 15 residues. Germline-derived CDR1 and CDR2 are SGHTA and FQGNSA. This chain's CDR3 is CASSLGRDRNTEAFF. CDR3 DNA: TGTGCCAGCAGCTTAGGCCGGGACAGGAACACTGAAGCTTTCTTT.

This chain joins TRBV5-1 and TRBJ2-2; 7 bases match TRBD2. In germline, CDR1 is SGHRS, CDR2 YFSETQ. After removal of 6 bases from V and 1 base from J, the junction contained 6 bases not matched to a gene. This CDR3 has 15 residues. The CDR3 loop reads CASTPQRGNTGELFF. The CDR3 DNA reads as TGCGCCAGCACCCCCCAGCGGGGGAACACCGGGGAGCTGTTTTTT.

This clone appeared once. The chain links TRBV5-5 to TRBJ2-2; no firm D call. Germline V gives CDR1 SGHKS, CDR2 YYEKEE (reference sequence). CDR3 size: 12 residues. Trimming shortened V by 1 base and J by 6 bases, and 4 bases separated the two germline ends. The CDR3 nucleotides are TGTGCCAGCAGCTTGAGCTCCGGGGAGCTGTTTTTT. Its protein is CASSLSSGELFF. Supplemented by reference TRBV5-5 and TRBJ2-2, the full variable domain reads DAGVTQSPTHLIKTRGQQVTLRCSPISGHKSVSWYQQVLGQGPQFIFQYYEKEERGRGNFPDRFSARQFPNYSSELNVNALLLGDSALYLCASSLSSGELFFGEGSRLTVL.

The chain uses TRBV7-2 and TRBJ2-7; no firm D call. This CDR3 is built from 15 residues. Trimming shortened V by 1 base and J by 0 bases, and 10 bases separated the two germline ends. Per germline, CDR1 SGHTA and CDR2 FQGNSA. The CDR3 here is CASSLGQTRSYEQYF. The DNA of the CDR3 is TGTGCCAGCAGCTTAGGGCAGACTCGCTCCTACGAGCAGTACTTC.

The chain has TRBV10-3 and TRBJ1-1, with D uncertain. CDR1 and CDR2 from the germline V gene are ENHRY and SYGVKD. V was pared by 0 bases and J by 6 bases, with 8 bases between. The CDR3 runs 13 residues. The CDR3 region is CAISESGFAEAFF. As DNA, the CDR3 is TGTGCCATCAGTGAGTCGGGGTTTGCTGAAGCTTTCTTT.

The chain recombines TRBV15 with TRBJ1-1; D is perhaps TRBD1 (6 bases). V gave up 3 bases and J gave up 1 base, with 15 bases separating them. In germline, CDR1 is LNHNV, CDR2 YYDKDF (reference sequence). The CDR3 contains 16 residues. The CDR3 loop is CATSSLGAVKNTEAFF. The CDR3, as DNA: TGTGCCACCAGCAGTCTGGGGGCAGTGAAGAACACTGAAGCTTTCTTT.

The rearrangement uses TRBV10-3 and TRBJ2-7; tentative D call: TRBD1 (5 bases). This CDR3 has 12 amino acids. V lost 6 bases, J lost 6 bases, and 12 bases lay in between. Germline CDR1 is ENHRY and CDR2 is SYGVKD. In DNA form, the CDR3 reads TGTGCCATCAGCAGGGCGGAAGGCGAGCAGTACTTC. Protein sequence: CAISRAEGEQYF.

As DNA, the CDR3 is TGTGCCAGCAGCTTAGGGGCCTCTTGGGAGACCCAGTACTTC. Its protein product is CASSLGASWETQYF. The chain is built from TRBV11-2 and TRBJ2-5; no clear D gene. The CDR3 consists of 14 residues. Germline CDR1 SGHAT, CDR2 FQNNGV. Trimming pared 1 base from V and 5 bases from J, leaving 11 bases between.

V and J are TRBV18 and TRBJ1-3; 10 nucleotides align to TRBD1. Germline V gene lookup returns CDR1 KGHSH and CDR2 LQKENI. The CDR3 runs to 15 residues. The junction had 4 bases not matched to a gene; V was cut back by 8 bases and J by 0 bases. DNA of the CDR3: TGTGCCAGCAGACAGGGGGCCGCCTCTGGAAACACCATATATTTT. It is translated as CASRQGAASGNTIYF.

J is TRBJ1-1 and V is TRBV10-3; TRBD1 might be the D (6 bases). V was cut by 2 bases and J by 11 bases, with 12 bases left in between. This CDR3 is built from 12 residues. CDR1 and CDR2 from the germline V gene are ENHRY and SYGVKD. This chain's CDR3 is CAISETGGGAFF. CDR3 bases: TGTGCCATCAGTGAGACGGGAGGGGGGGCTTTCTTT.

The chain has TRBV5-7 and TRBJ2-3; 7 nucleotides match TRBD1. TRBV5-7 is classed as an ORF, of uncertain function. This CDR3 contains 15 residues. After removal of 5 bases from V and 1 base from J, the junction contained 7 bases not matched to a gene. The CDR3 protein is CASRRTGACTDTQYF. CDR3 coding DNA: TGTGCCAGCAGAAGGACAGGCGCTTGCACAGATACGCAGTATTTT.

In its sample, this clone was seen once. The genes are TRBV3-1 (or the pseudogene TRBV3-2) and TRBJ1-6; D unclear. Germline CDR1 reads LGHDT; CDR2 reads YNNKEL (reference sequence). There are 15 residues in the CDR3. The V end was cut by 1 base, the J end by 7 bases, with 11 bases between. CDR3 protein: CASSQVGQVNSPLHF. CDR3 coding DNA: TGTGCCAGCAGCCAAGTTGGGCAGGTAAATTCACCCCTCCACTTT.

The chain has TRBV6-6 and TRBJ1-6, with D possibly matching TRBD1 (6 bases). The CDR3 contains 14 residues. The V gene lost 6 bases and the J gene lost 7 bases, with 13 bases spanning the gap. Germline V gene data show CDR1 as MNHNY and CDR2 as SVGAGI (reference sequence). The CDR3 protein is CASSLTGGNSPLHF. CDR3 nucleotide sequence: TGTGCCAGCAGCCTGACAGGAGGCAATTCACCCCTCCACTTT.

The chain combines TRBV9 with TRBJ1-3; no clear D gene. The CDR3 consists of 15 residues. V lost 6 bases and J 0 bases, leaving 13 bases between the germline ends. Germline loops: CDR1 SGDLS, CDR2 YYNGEE. CDR3 amino acids: CASTAFPVSGNTIYF. The CDR3 DNA follows: TGTGCCAGCACCGCCTTCCCGGTCTCTGGAAACACCATATATTTT.

The genes are TRBV11-2 and TRBJ1-1; 10 bases agree with TRBD1. The junction had 5 bases not matched to a gene; V was cut back by 3 bases and J by 4 bases. The CDR3 consists of 15 residues. The germline CDR1 and CDR2 sequences are SGHAT and FQNNGV. The CDR3 protein is CASSLTGTGATEAFF. CDR3 bases: TGTGCCAGCAGCTTGACCGGGACAGGGGCCACTGAAGCTTTCTTT.